The present T cell receptor (beta chain) was sequenced within a study of cytomegalovirus exposure and HLA in healthy donors. Background on the study: Researchers previously reported finding 117 million unique TCR beta sequences from roughly 170 million T cells. Caucasian-associated ancestry cluster membership applied to around 80% of around 400 genotyped donors.

The PCR ran on 60 Vbeta and 13 Jbeta primers. Method: immunoSEQ multiplex PCR; TCRdb's copy keeps in-frame clones and lacks some. Among roughly 100,000 clones listed, approximately 83% were seen once. Whole-study results and caveats: In a later analysis, a genetic analysis reported fewer productive-TCR N-insertions in an Asian-associated ancestry cluster than the cohort average.

V dropped 7 bases and J dropped 0 bases, with 15 bases sitting between them. This CDR3 has 16 residues. CDR1 and CDR2 from the germline V gene are LNHDA and SQIVND (reference sequence). These donors, healthy bone marrow donors, were studied. As to this clone: Its target is unknown.

The rearrangement uses TRBV19 and TRBJ1-4; D possibly corresponds to TRBD1 (6 bases). Sequencing was carried out using PBMCs. This clonotype was obtained from a man younger than 35 in good health and CMV-seronegative. The CDR3 nucleotides read TGTGCCAGTACCAGACAGGAAAAGGCAACTAATGAAAAACTGTTTTTT. It is translated as CASTRQEKATNEKLFF. The full variable domain, its missing parts supplied by reference TRBV19 and TRBJ1-4, is DGGITQSPKYLFRKEGQNVTLSCEQNLNHDAMYWYRQDPGQGLRLIYYSQIVNDFQKGDIAEGYSVSREKKESFPLTVTSAQKNPTAFYLCASTRQEKATNEKLFFGSGTQLSVL.